One and the same sample provided the 25 T cell receptor beta chains below, sequenced in a study of blood T cell repertoires in COVID-19. Profiled with immunoSEQ multiplex PCR; TCRdb holds only in-frame clones, not every one. Here the sample spans 50,000 or so clones, less than 80% being singletons. Sequencing input: peripheral blood. Receptors were obtained from a man in his 70s with acute or convalescent COVID-19.

This chain links TRBV11-2 with TRBJ2-1, with 7 bases fitting TRBD1. Trimming cost V 0 bases and J 15 bases; bases outside gene matches: 8. Germline CDR1 SGHAT, CDR2 FQNNGV. The CDR3 loop spans 13 amino acids. For the CDR3, the DNA is TGTGCCAGCAGCTTAGAACGGACAGGCCTCCTGTTCTTC. Translated: CASSLERTGLLFF.

The chain has TRBV5-1 and TRBJ1-1, with TRBD1 matching over 7 bases. The ends lost 4 bases at V and 8 bases at J; junction bases unmatched: 5. The length of the CDR3 is 12 residues. CDR1 and CDR2 (germline): SGHRS, YFSETQ. The CDR3, as DNA: TGCGCCAGCAGCATGACGGGACAGGAAGCTTTCTTT. It encodes CASSMTGQEAFF.

This chain uses TRBV13 with TRBJ1-6, with D possibly being TRBD1 (5 bases). V gave up 5 bases and J gave up 0 bases, with 17 bases separating them. The CDR3 runs 18 residues. CDR1 and CDR2 from the germline V gene are PRHDT and FYEKMQ (reference sequence). DNA for the CDR3: TGTGCCAGCAGCCGCCTCCGGGGGAAAGGCTCCTATAATTCACCCCTCCACTTT. It yields the protein CASSRLRGKGSYNSPLHF.

V gene TRBV19 combines with J gene TRBJ2-1; possibly TRBD1 for D (6 bases). The CDR3 has 13 amino acids. Deletions cut 3 bases from V and 6 bases from J, with 9 bases between. Germline V gene sequence: CDR1 LNHDA, CDR2 SQIVND (reference sequence). CDR3 nucleotides: TGTGCCAGTAGTATTACAGGGAGCAATGAGCAGTTCTTC. It encodes CASSITGSNEQFF.

V usage is TRBV11-3 and J usage is TRBJ1-4; 9 nucleotides agree with TRBD1. V was clipped by 5 bases and J by 5 bases; unmatched bases: 3. The germline V gene encodes CDR1 SGHNT and CDR2 YENEEA. This CDR3 has 14 residues. The CDR3 spells CASSLGQGNEKLFF. For the CDR3, the DNA is TGTGCCAGCAGCCTTGGACAGGGGAATGAAAAACTGTTTTTT.

This chain links TRBV7-9 with TRBJ2-1; D is perhaps TRBD2 (6 bases). Trimming removed 0 bases from V and 8 bases from J, with 17 bases in between. The germline V gene has CDR1 SEHNR and CDR2 FQNEAQ (reference sequence). This CDR3 spans 16 amino acids. The CDR3 DNA follows: TGTGCCAGCAGCTTAGCTAGCGGCCCAGGGATAGATGAGCAGTTCTTC. Encoded protein: CASSLASGPGIDEQFF.

The chain combines TRBV5-1 with TRBJ2-5; 7 bases agree with TRBD2. V gave up 3 bases and J gave up 0 bases; unmatched junction bases: 5. This CDR3 is 15 amino acids long. The germline V gene has CDR1 SGHRS and CDR2 YFSETQ. As DNA, the CDR3 is TGCGCCAGCAGCTCGGGGGGACTCTACCAAGAGACCCAGTACTTC. This gives the protein CASSSGGLYQETQYF.

The rearrangement links TRBV5-6 to TRBJ1-3; no clear D. V was shortened by 4 bases and J by 0 bases, with 11 bases between the two germline ends. The germline V gene encodes CDR1 SGHDT and CDR2 YYEEEE. This CDR3 contains 15 residues. The CDR3 spells CASSALISSGNTIYF. CDR3 nucleotides: TGTGCCAGCAGCGCCCTCATTAGCTCTGGAAACACCATATATTTT.

This clone was seen only a few times. The rearrangement joins TRBV6-5 to TRBJ2-7, with TRBD1 matching 9 bases. The CDR3 spans 16 residues. Per germline, CDR1 MNHEY and CDR2 SVGAGI. V dropped 2 bases and J dropped 4; count of bases not matched to a gene: 9. CDR3: CASSYAPGTGTYEQYF. The DNA of the CDR3 is TGTGCCAGCAGTTACGCTCCCGGGACAGGGACGTACGAGCAGTACTTC.

The chain couples TRBV12-5 to TRBJ1-4; 11 nucleotides agree with TRBD1. There are 21 residues in the CDR3. After removal of 3 bases from V and 8 bases from J, the junction contained 23 bases not matched to a gene. Germline values: CDR1 LGHNT, CDR2 FRNRAP. The CDR3 region has the DNA TGTGCTAGTGGTTTAGTTTTTGGACAGGGGGCGACCCGTCCGGGGGAAGAAAAACTGTTTTTT. This codes for CASGLVFGQGATRPGEEKLFF.

This chain connects TRBV6-8 to TRBJ1-6; no reliable D call. V was trimmed by 4 bases and J by 0 bases, leaving 22 bases between them. Germline loops: CDR1 MNHGY, CDR2 SAAAGT. The CDR3 consists of 20 residues. DNA for the CDR3: TGTGCCAGCAGTTCCGCGACTTCGAAAATAACGAGCTCCTATAATTCACCCCTCCACTTT. Its protein product is CASSSATSKITSSYNSPLHF.

This clone was counted a single time. V gene TRBV27 combines with J gene TRBJ1-1; a possible D gene is TRBD1 (5 bases). CDR1 and CDR2 from the germline V gene are MNHEY and SMNVEV (reference sequence). Trimming stripped 6 bases from V and 7 bases from J, with 15 bases between. CDR3 length equals 13 residues. In nucleotides, the CDR3 is TGTGCCAGCAGCTCCCTTGGAAGGGGTGAAGCTTTCTTT. Amino acid sequence: CASSSLGRGEAFF.

This sequence joins TRBV11-2 and TRBJ2-2, with TRBD1 matching 10 bases. The CDR3 loop spans 17 amino acids. Germline V lookup: CDR1 SGHAT, CDR2 FQNNGV. V was clipped by 1 base and J by 8 bases; unmatched bases: 10. The CDR3 here is CASSLGGTGVVSGELFF. In DNA form, the CDR3 reads TGTGCCAGCAGCTTAGGTGGGACAGGGGTCGTGTCGGGGGAGCTGTTTTTT.

The V and J genes are TRBV18 and TRBJ2-7, with 7 nucleotides matching TRBD2. The germline V gene encodes CDR1 KGHSH and CDR2 LQKENI. This CDR3 contains 14 residues. With V trimmed by 3 bases and J by 3 bases, 5 bases remained unmatched. The CDR3 DNA reads as TGTGCCAGCTCACCGGGTCCGGGGGGCTACGAGCAGTACTTC. As protein: CASSPGPGGYEQYF.

The chain recombines TRBV5-1 with TRBJ2-7; 9 positions match TRBD2. The V gene end was trimmed by 0 bases and the J gene end by 1 base; junction bases not matched to a gene: 2. The CDR3 runs 15 residues. CDR1 and CDR2 from the germline V gene are SGHRS and YFSETQ. Here the CDR3 reads CASSLGLAGSYEQYF. CDR3 nucleotide sequence: TGCGCCAGCAGCTTGGGGCTAGCGGGATCCTACGAGCAGTACTTC.

Details on this clone: At one end, the junction sequence differs from germline, possibly due to a read error. CDR3 region: CASSLSGGTGDNEQFF. The CDR3 DNA reads TGTGCCAGCAGCTTATCTGGGGGGACAGGTGACAATGAGCAGTTCTTC. This chain connects TRBV28 to TRBJ2-1; 8 bases fit TRBD1. The germline V gene encodes CDR1 MDHEN and CDR2 SYDVKM. This CDR3 is 16 amino acids long. Drawing the rest from reference TRBV28 and TRBJ2-1, the complete variable domain is DVKVTQSSRYLVKRTGEKVFLECVQDMDHENMFWYRQDPGLGLRLIYFSYDVKMKEKGDIPEGYSVSREKKERFSLILESASTNQTSMYLCASSLSGGTGDNEQFFGPGTRLTVL.

The chain combines TRBV4-3 with TRBJ1-2, with D maybe TRBD1 (5 bases). Looked up from germline, CDR1 is LGHNA and CDR2 is YSLEER. The CDR3 extends over 17 amino acids. V lost 0 bases to trimming and J lost 5 bases, with 19 bases between them. The CDR3 loop reads CASSQDLSRKGLYGYTF. The CDR3 DNA sequence: TGCGCCAGCAGCCAAGATCTCTCCCGAAAGGGGCTATATGGCTACACCTTC.

CDR3 sequence (DNA): TGTGCCAGTAGTATAGATGTTCAGGGTAATCAGCCCCAGCATTTT. The encoded protein is CASSIDVQGNQPQHF. V gene TRBV19 combines with J gene TRBJ1-5, with a possible D match to TRBD1 (5 bases). V was cut by 0 bases and J by 4 bases, with 10 bases left in between. CDR1 and CDR2 from the germline V gene are LNHDA and SQIVND (reference sequence). CDR3 length: 15 amino acids. Drawing the rest from reference TRBV19 and TRBJ1-5, the complete variable domain is DGGITQSPKYLFRKEGQNVTLSCEQNLNHDAMYWYRQDPGQGLRLIYYSQIVNDFQKGDIAEGYSVSREKKESFPLTVTSAQKNPTAFYLCASSIDVQGNQPQHFGDGTRLSIL.

The chain joins TRBV11-2 to TRBJ1-2, with 7 bases identical to TRBD1. The CDR3 is 14 amino acids. CDR1 is SGHAT and CDR2 is FQNNGV in the germline V gene. With 5 bases clipped from V and 1 base from J, the junction kept 4 bases outside the gene matches. CDR3 sequence (DNA): TGTGCCAGCAGCAAAGACAGGGTTAACTATGGCTACACCTTC. It translates to CASSKDRVNYGYTF.

Many counts were recorded for this clone. This sequence joins TRBV28 and TRBJ2-7, with 7 bases identical to TRBD1. CDR3 length: 14 residues. CDR1 MDHEN and CDR2 SYDVKM come from the germline V gene. V lost 5 bases to trimming and J lost 3 bases; unmatched junction nucleotides: 7. This chain's CDR3 is CASSGTGQLYEQYF. The DNA of the CDR3 is TGTGCCAGCAGTGGAACGGGACAGCTCTACGAGCAGTACTTC.

This clone was found a few times. The chain has TRBV3-1 (or the pseudogene TRBV3-2) and TRBJ2-6; perhaps TRBD1 as D (5 bases). This CDR3 spans 17 amino acids. V lost 5 bases and J lost 0, with 14 bases in between. Germline V CDR1 and CDR2: LGHDT, YNNKEL (reference sequence). CDR3 loop: CASSRQFFRSGANVLTF. In DNA, the CDR3 is TGTGCCAGCAGCAGACAGTTCTTCCGCTCTGGGGCCAACGTCCTGACTTTC.

The gene calls are TRBV2 and TRBJ2-1; TRBD2 matches 10 bases. The CDR3 totals 15 residues. V gave up 6 bases and J gave up 3 bases; unmatched junction bases: 5. Germline CDR1 is SNHLY and CDR2 is FYNNEI. In nucleotides, the CDR3 is TGTGCCAGCAGAGAATTAGCGGGAGGCTACAATGAGCAGTTCTTC. It yields the protein CASRELAGGYNEQFF.

V is TRBV7-6 and J is TRBJ1-6, with D uncertain. Germline V gene lookup returns CDR1 SGHVS and CDR2 FNYEAQ. The V and J ends lost 2 bases and 11 bases respectively, with 16 bases between them. The CDR3 sequence is 15 residues long. CDR3 region: CASSLFSAERTPLHF. The CDR3 region has the DNA TGTGCCAGCAGCTTATTCTCTGCTGAGAGGACACCCCTCCACTTT.

The chain employs TRBV7-2 and TRBJ1-6; 8 bases fit TRBD1. Germline CDR1 SGHTA, CDR2 FQGNSA. There are 16 residues in the CDR3. V was clipped by 1 base and J by 8 bases; unmatched bases: 7. For the CDR3, the DNA is TGTGCCAGCAGCTTAGTGGCCGGGACAGGAGATTCACCCCTCCACTTT. It is translated as CASSLVAGTGDSPLHF.

This clone was counted only a few times. The gene calls are TRBV28 and TRBJ2-7, with D unresolved. This CDR3 comprises 16 residues. V shed 2 bases and J shed 0 bases, with 14 bases lying between them. Germline-derived CDR1 and CDR2 are MDHEN and SYDVKM. The CDR3 loop reads CASSLEPVRSSYEQYF. In DNA form, the CDR3 reads TGTGCCAGCAGTTTAGAACCTGTTCGGAGCTCCTACGAGCAGTACTTC.